These 28 T cell receptor beta chains originate from one sample sequenced in a study of blood T cell repertoires in COVID-19. Method: immunoSEQ multiplex PCR; TCRdb's copy keeps in-frame clones and lacks some. Found here are 150,000 to 200,000 clones, 70% to 90% of them singletons; the top ten hold approximately 9.9%. The sequenced sample was peripheral blood. These receptor sequences come from a woman in her sixties with COVID-19, enrolled during active disease.

The chain couples TRBV4-3 to TRBJ2-3, with 7 bases that match TRBD1. CDR1 is LGHNA, CDR2 YSLEER, per germline. The V and J ends lost 3 bases and 0 bases, in that order; junction bases with no gene match: 3. The CDR3 extends over 15 amino acids. DNA for the CDR3: TGCGCCAGCAGCCATGGACAGGAGAGCACAGATACGCAGTATTTT. This codes for CASSHGQESTDTQYF.

For the CDR3, the DNA is TGTGCCATCGAGTCCAGAAACACCATATATTTT. Protein product: CAIESRNTIYF. The chain combines TRBV10-3 with TRBJ1-3; the D is unclear. CDR3 length equals 11 residues. With 8 bases removed from V and 5 bases from J, the gap between germline ends came to 7 bases. CDR1 and CDR2 from the germline V gene are ENHRY and SYGVKD.

This rearrangement joins TRBV10-2 to TRBJ1-2; TRBD1 aligns across 8 bases. CDR1 is WSHSY and CDR2 is SAAADI in the germline V gene. The V gene end was trimmed by 4 bases and the J gene end by 4 bases; junction bases not matched to a gene: 2. The CDR3 sequence is 13 residues long. CDR3 bases: TGCGCCAGCAGTGCCGACAGGGGCTATGGCTACACCTTC. It is translated as CASSADRGYGYTF.

J is TRBJ1-3 and V is TRBV9, with TRBD1 matching 8 bases. V gave up 0 bases and J gave up 4 bases; unmatched junction bases: 3. The CDR3 is 15 amino acids. Germline V gives CDR1 SGDLS, CDR2 YYNGEE. DNA for the CDR3: TGTGCCAGCAGCGTAGACAGGGGGTACGGAAACACCATATATTTT. Translated, it gives CASSVDRGYGNTIYF.

The rearrangement uses TRBV24-1 and TRBJ2-7, with 7 bases fitting TRBD2. Germline loops: CDR1 KGHDR, CDR2 SFDVKD. V lost 6 bases to trimming and J lost 0 bases; unmatched junction nucleotides: 10. This CDR3 has 16 amino acids. CDR3 coding DNA: TGTGCCACCAGTCCCGGGGAGGGGTACCACTCCTACGAGCAGTACTTC. Its translation: CATSPGEGYHSYEQYF.

This chain connects TRBV9 to TRBJ2-1; 9 bases fit TRBD1. The trim removed 4 bases at V and 5 bases at J, leaving 19 bases unmatched. The germline CDR1 and CDR2 sequences are SGDLS and YYNGEE. The CDR3 has 19 residues. CDR3 loop: CASSPWTGDASLADNEQFF. The CDR3 DNA reads TGTGCCAGCAGCCCCTGGACAGGGGACGCCAGCCTAGCGGACAATGAGCAGTTCTTC.

This chain links TRBV14 with TRBJ2-1, with 7 bases aligning to TRBD2. Germline V gene sequence: CDR1 SGHDN, CDR2 FVKESK. V was pared by 2 bases and J by 5 bases, with 6 bases of the junction left unmatched. The CDR3 is 15 amino acids. The CDR3 coding sequence is TGTGCCAGCAGCCAATTTACTAGCGTTGACAATGAGCAGTTCTTC. Translated, it gives CASSQFTSVDNEQFF.

The rearrangement links TRBV19 to TRBJ2-5, with D unresolved. CDR1 is LNHDA, CDR2 SQIVND, per germline (reference sequence). The V end lost 3 bases, the J end lost 2 bases, and 10 bases lay between the germline ends. The CDR3 is 14 amino acids. Here the CDR3 reads CASSIGRIQETQYF. As DNA, the CDR3 is TGTGCCAGTAGTATTGGCAGGATACAAGAGACCCAGTACTTC. Based on the CDR3 plus reference TRBV19 and TRBJ2-5, the full variable domain is DGGITQSPKYLFRKEGQNVTLSCEQNLNHDAMYWYRQDPGQGLRLIYYSQIVNDFQKGDIAEGYSVSREKKESFPLTVTSAQKNPTAFYLCASSIGRIQETQYFGPGTRLLVL.

With regard to this clone: Relative to the germline gene, one junction end is altered; a read error may explain this. The CDR3 region has the DNA TGTGCTAGCAGCTTAGGGGACAGGGACGTCTACGAGCAGTACTTC. Translation gives CASSLGDRDVYEQYF. The J gene is TRBJ2-7, the V gene TRBV7-7; 9 bases fit TRBD1. CDR1 and CDR2 (germline): SSHAT, FNYEAQ (reference sequence). The length of the CDR3 is 15 residues.

This clone was seen only a few times. The rearrangement links TRBV28 to TRBJ1-2; 10 bases match TRBD1. CDR3 length equals 16 residues. The V and J ends lost 5 bases and 8 bases, in that order; junction bases with no gene match: 14. Germline CDR1 is MDHEN and CDR2 is SYDVKM. The CDR3 region has the DNA TGTGCCAGCAGTCCCCCCTTAGTCGGGACAGGGGCCGGCTACACCTTC. The encoded protein is CASSPPLVGTGAGYTF.

This rearrangement joins TRBV20-1 to TRBJ2-3; no firm D call. CDR3 length: 11 amino acids. Trimming shortened V by 3 bases and J by 5 bases, and 6 bases separated the two germline ends. Germline CDR1 is DFQATT and CDR2 is SNEGSKA (reference sequence). CDR3 DNA: TGCAGTGCTAGTTACGGAGATACGCAGTATTTT. Translation gives CSASYGDTQYF.

This sequence joins TRBV18 and TRBJ1-5; 8 bases are a match to TRBD1. The CDR3 is 15 amino acids. Trimming at V came to 3 bases and at J to 1 base, leaving 2 bases not matched to a gene. The germline V gene encodes CDR1 KGHSH and CDR2 LQKENI. Here the CDR3 DNA reads TGTGCCAGCTCACCGAGGACAGGGAGCAATCAGCCCCAGCATTTT. Its protein product is CASSPRTGSNQPQHF. Together with reference TRBV18 and TRBJ1-5, the CDR3 gives the full variable domain: NAGVMQNPRHLVRRRGQEARLRCSPMKGHSHVYWYRQLPEEGLKFMVYLQKENIIDESGMPKERFSAEFPKEGPSILRIQQVVRGDSAAYFCASSPRTGSNQPQHFGDGTRLSIL.

The rearrangement links TRBV30 to TRBJ1-3; D is perhaps TRBD1 (6 bases). CDR1 GTSNPN and CDR2 SVGIG come from the germline V gene (reference sequence). The length of the CDR3 is 15 residues. Deletions cut 0 bases from V and 3 bases from J, with 12 bases between. CDR3 DNA sequence: TGTGCCTGGAGTGTTTCTGGGGGCGTTGGAAACACCATATATTTT. It specifies CAWSVSGGVGNTIYF. The variable domain in full, with the rest retrieved from reference TRBV30 and TRBJ1-3, is SQTIHQWPATLVQPVGSPLSLECTVEGTSNPNLYWYRQAAGRGLQLLFYSVGIGQISSEVPQNLSASRPQDRQFILSSKKLLLSDSGFYLCAWSVSGGVGNTIYFGEGSWLTVV.

V and J are TRBV2 and TRBJ2-2, with 8 bases identical to TRBD2. Germline V lookup: CDR1 SNHLY, CDR2 FYNNEI. CDR3 size: 18 residues. CDR3 nucleotides: TGTGTTCAGATCAGGGGAGCGGGAGTTACCCCACCGACCGGGGAGCTGTTTTTT. This sequence encodes CVQIRGAGVTPPTGELFF.

This chain connects TRBV18 to TRBJ1-6, with a tentative D call TRBD1 (5 bases). The V gene's germline CDR1 is KGHSH and CDR2 LQKENI. This CDR3 contains 14 residues. V was clipped by 6 bases and J by 8 bases, with 14 bases between them. Written as DNA, the CDR3 is TGTGCCAGCTCTCATAAGGCGGGGGATTCACCCCTCCACTTT. This gives the protein CASSHKAGDSPLHF.

J is TRBJ2-7 and V is TRBV5-4; 7 bases fit TRBD2. Germline-derived CDR1 and CDR2 are SGHNT and YYREEE (reference sequence). V lost 0 bases, J lost 3 bases, and 3 bases stayed unmatched. CDR3 length equals 14 residues. The CDR3 coding sequence is TGTGCCAGCAGCTTGGAGGCTAGCGGCTACGAGCAGTACTTC. It specifies CASSLEASGYEQYF.

This chain links TRBV28 with TRBJ2-1; TRBD1 matches at 9 bases. V shed 8 bases, J shed 6 bases, and the junction held 8 bases outside the gene matches. The V gene's germline CDR1 is MDHEN and CDR2 SYDVKM. This CDR3 comprises 14 residues. The CDR3 region is CASLTGGAGNEQFF. The CDR3 region has the DNA TGTGCCAGCCTAACAGGGGGCGCGGGCAATGAGCAGTTCTTC.

This clone has just a few counts. The chain links TRBV27 to TRBJ1-1; the D is unclear. Germline loops: CDR1 MNHEY, CDR2 SMNVEV (reference sequence). Trimming removed 1 base from V and 1 base from J, with 13 bases in between. This CDR3 comprises 16 residues. CDR3: CASSLYGLSENTEAFF. The CDR3 bases are TGTGCCAGCAGTTTATACGGGTTAAGTGAGAACACTGAAGCTTTCTTT.

The rearrangement uses TRBV9 and TRBJ2-6; tentative D call: TRBD2 (6 bases). The CDR3 contains 21 residues. Germline assignment: CDR1 SGDLS and CDR2 YYNGEE. Deletions cut 0 bases from V and 1 base from J, with 23 bases between. CDR3 coding DNA: TGTGCCAGCAGCGTAGCTACGGCTAGCGAACCGTTACCTTCTGGGGCCAACGTCCTGACTTTC. This gives the protein CASSVATASEPLPSGANVLTF.

The gene calls are TRBV6-6 and TRBJ1-1; 7 nucleotides line up with TRBD1. This CDR3 has 14 residues. Germline values: CDR1 MNHNY, CDR2 SVGAGI (reference sequence). Trimming cost V 9 bases and J 5 bases; bases outside gene matches: 12. The CDR3 DNA reads TGTGCCAGTTTACGGACAGGCTTTGGGACTGAAGCTTTCTTT. It is translated as CASLRTGFGTEAFF.

The V call is TRBV4-2, the J call TRBJ2-7; TRBD2 matches 7 bases. CDR1 is LGHNA, CDR2 YNFKEQ, per germline. Germline trimming cut 4 bases from V and 4 bases from J; bases unmatched to any gene: 13. The CDR3 is 16 residues long. The CDR3 here is CASSLLPSGSQYEQYF. The CDR3 DNA follows: TGTGCCAGCAGCCTCCTACCTAGCGGAAGTCAATACGAGCAGTACTTC.

In its sample, this clone was seen once. The V gene is TRBV11-2, the J gene TRBJ1-1; D uncertain. Germline V gene data show CDR1 as SGHAT and CDR2 as FQNNGV. The CDR3 length is 13 residues. The ends were cut back, 0 bases at V and 8 bases at J, with 10 bases in the middle. CDR3 in amino acids: CASSLDRTTEAFF. The CDR3, as DNA: TGTGCCAGCAGCTTAGACCGAACGACAGAAGCTTTCTTT.

In its sample, this clone was seen a few times. The chain couples TRBV7-8 to TRBJ2-1; 10 bases fit TRBD1. The germline V gene has CDR1 SGHVS and CDR2 FQNEAQ. Losses at the gene ends were 4 bases for V and 7 bases for J; bases not matched to a gene: 10. The length of the CDR3 is 16 residues. CDR3 protein: CASSYPGTGEGNEQFF. The CDR3 DNA is TGTGCCAGCAGCTACCCCGGGACAGGGGAGGGGAATGAGCAGTTCTTC.

V is TRBV6-1 and J is TRBJ1-1; a possible D gene is TRBD1 (5 bases). The CDR3 is made up of 13 amino acids. V was shortened by 3 bases and J by 7 bases, with 12 bases between the two germline ends. From germline, CDR1 is MNHNS and CDR2 SASEGT. CDR3 amino acids: CASSDRVGREAFF. The CDR3 DNA is TGTGCCAGCAGTGACCGAGTGGGGCGTGAAGCTTTCTTT.

The CDR3 loop reads CASSQLTENTGELFF. In DNA, the CDR3 is TGCGCCAGCAGCCAACTGACTGAGAACACCGGGGAGCTGTTTTTT. The V gene is TRBV4-1, the J gene TRBJ2-2; unclear D gene. V lost 2 bases and J lost 1, with 8 bases in between. Germline lookup yields CDR1 MGHRA and CDR2 YSYEKL. The CDR3 is 15 amino acids.

V is TRBV7-2 and J is TRBJ1-2, with a tentative D call TRBD1 (6 bases). Germline CDR1 SGHTA, CDR2 FQGNSA. The germline V and J ends were trimmed by 1 base and 4 bases, with 16 bases remaining between them. The CDR3 totals 16 residues. CDR3 protein: CASSLVSQGRLYGYTF. Here the CDR3 DNA reads TGTGCCAGCAGCTTAGTCTCGCAGGGGCGACTCTATGGCTACACCTTC.

The chain is built from TRBV7-2 and TRBJ1-1, with 7 bases identical to TRBD1. CDR3 size: 13 residues. With 1 base clipped from V and 4 bases from J, the junction kept 0 bases outside the gene matches. CDR1 is SGHTA and CDR2 is FQGNSA in the germline V gene. CDR3: CASSLGQGTEAFF. CDR3 coding DNA: TGTGCCAGCAGCTTAGGACAGGGCACTGAAGCTTTCTTT.

This clone was seen a few times. This chain uses TRBV4-1 with TRBJ1-1; D is unresolved. The CDR3 has 15 residues. Germline assignment: CDR1 MGHRA and CDR2 YSYEKL. Trimming cost V 1 base and J 0 bases, with 9 bases left between them. CDR3 in amino acids: CASSQGANMNTEAFF. CDR3 DNA sequence: TGCGCCAGCAGCCAAGGGGCCAACATGAACACTGAAGCTTTCTTT.